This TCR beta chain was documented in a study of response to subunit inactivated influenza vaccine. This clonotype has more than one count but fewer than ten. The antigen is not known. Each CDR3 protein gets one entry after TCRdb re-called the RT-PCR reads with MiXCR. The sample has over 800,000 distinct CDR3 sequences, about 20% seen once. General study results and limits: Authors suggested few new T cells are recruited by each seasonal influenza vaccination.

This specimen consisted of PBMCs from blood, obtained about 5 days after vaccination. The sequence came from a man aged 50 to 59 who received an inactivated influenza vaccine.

The CDR3 sequence: CASSLAGNGELFF. The CDR3 bases are TGTGCCAGCAGCTTAGCGGGTAACGGGGAGCTGTTTTTT. The chain is built from TRBV5-6 and TRBJ2-2; D is perhaps TRBD2 (6 bases). Trimming cost V 2 bases and J 7 bases, with 9 bases left between them. The CDR3 is 13 residues long. The germline V gene encodes CDR1 SGHDT and CDR2 YYEEEE.